The clone carrying this T cell receptor (beta chain) appeared a few times. RNA transcripts served as the template for amplifying TCR beta CDR3 regions. Carried out on the TCR CDR3, a first-round RT-PCR used the HTBI primer set. TCRdb reprocessed the multiplex PCR reads with MiXCR, giving one entry per CDR3 protein. The sample carries around 400,000 distinct CDR3 sequences, 13% to 15% recorded once. These data originate in a study of T cells in Graves' hyperthyroidism and ophthalmopathy. The material sequenced was blood. The receptor's source is a woman in her sixties with Graves' ophthalmopathy.

The CDR3, as DNA: TGTGCCAGCAGTAACCCCGGGATAGCTTTCTTT. As protein: CASSNPGIAFF. The rearrangement links TRBV6-1 to TRBJ1-1; D is undetermined. Trimming removed 5 bases from V and 10 bases from J, with 11 bases in between. The length of the CDR3 is 11 residues. Looked up from germline, CDR1 is MNHNS and CDR2 is SASEGT.